One TCR beta chain is described in this entry. No antigen is known for it. No base qualities exist here, and no much larger clone lies one base off it. The data were obtained in a study of identical twins' blood T cells (dated by TCRdb to between 2011 and 2013). Background for the entire study: About 52 million Illumina reads were obtained across approximately twelve libraries, of which six were alpha-chain libraries and six were beta-chain libraries. TCR alpha and beta chain repertoires of three pairs of monozygous twins were compared using next-generation sequencing to assess genetic influence on repertoire formation. Results and caveats for the whole study, not just this receptor: Independent studies were stated to be required to validate the proposed role of the TCRalpha J segment in MHC recognition during thymic selection. The count of CDR3 clonotypes shared by two donors depended mainly on the product of the two donors' cloneset sizes, and twins did not clearly depart from this trend. Among the most abundant TCRbeta clonotypes, each donor shared more CDR3 sequences with her twin than with unrelated donors. Because the twins were raised together, environmental influences could not be ruled out as an explanation for the similarity between twins. V gene usage, even among non-selected out-of-frame TCRbeta clonotypes, was reported to be markedly more similar within twin pairs than between unrelated donors.

CDR1 and CDR2, looked up from the germline V gene (reference sequence), are LNHDA and SQIVND. Between the V and J ends, shortened by 3 bases and 6 bases respectively, the junction contains 13 bases. The cysteine opens and the phenylalanine closes a CDR3 of 14 amino acids. Just CDR3 DNA is preserved here, 42 bases in frame from base 1. Libraries were prepared through 5' RACE. Sequencing used an Illumina Genome Analyzer IIx. To prepare the RNA-based TCR cDNA libraries, a previously described protocol was followed, with several modifications. To prevent cross-contamination, sample-specific barcodes were added to both ends of each TCR cDNA library during cDNA synthesis and amplification. As for how the authors treated the data: Between about 85,000 and nearly 550,000 clonotypes were identified per individual, with about 2.2 to 3.6 million CDR3-containing reads per library. Reads with improper barcode index combinations were discarded, and clonesets were then built for each library with the MiTCR software. During the assembly of CDR3 clonotypes by MiTCR, low-quality reads were filtered or rescued and PCR and sequencing errors were corrected. Artificial out-of-frame clonotypes were mapped to in-frame sequences, with one indel allowed in the CDR3, and then removed. To measure how similar V and J gene usage was between donors, Jensen-Shannon divergence was divided by mean entropy. TCRdb cleaned the public reads at Q25 with fastp, built clones with MiXCR and kept in-frame beta chains. Entries that share a CDR3 protein sequence are merged under the most common genes and DNA. Here the V and J calls rest on TCRdb's processing, not on the authors' analysis. The sample contains fewer than 450,000 distinct CDR3 sequences, more than 25% of them found a single time. More than 5.5% of the sample lies in the top ten.

Six healthy women forming three monozygous twin pairs were used as donors. Each of the three twin pairs had been raised together, and the twins in each pair were thought likely to have encountered the same infectious agents and vaccines. RNA was isolated from peripheral blood mononuclear cells and used to prepare TCR cDNA libraries. The TCR was taken from a woman between 18 and 49 years old in good health. The rearranged chain carries TRBV19 and TRBJ2-3; the D gene assignment is ambiguous. Material for sequencing was PBMCs. The sequenced DNA is TGTGCCAGTAGTATTGGCGGAAACGGGGATACGCAGTATTTT. Translated, it reads CASSIGGNGDTQYF.